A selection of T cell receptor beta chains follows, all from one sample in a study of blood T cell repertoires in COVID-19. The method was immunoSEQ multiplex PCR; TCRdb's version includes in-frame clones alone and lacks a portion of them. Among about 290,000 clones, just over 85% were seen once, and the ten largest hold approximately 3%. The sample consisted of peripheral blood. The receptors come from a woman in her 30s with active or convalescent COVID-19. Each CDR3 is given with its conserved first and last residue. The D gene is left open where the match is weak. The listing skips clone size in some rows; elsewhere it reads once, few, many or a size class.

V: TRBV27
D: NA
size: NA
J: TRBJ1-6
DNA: TGTGCCAGCAGTTCCCTCCAGGGTAATTCACCCCTCCACTTT
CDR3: CASSSLQGNSPLHF

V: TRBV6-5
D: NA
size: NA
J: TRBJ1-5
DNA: TGTGCCAGCAGTAGGACAGTTAGTCAGCCCCAGCATTTT
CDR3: CASSRTVSQPQHF

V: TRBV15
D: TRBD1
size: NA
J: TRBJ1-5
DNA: TGTGCCACCAGCAGGAAGGGACAGGGGGCCAAGGGCAATCAGCCCCAGCATTTT
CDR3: CATSRKGQGAKGNQPQHF

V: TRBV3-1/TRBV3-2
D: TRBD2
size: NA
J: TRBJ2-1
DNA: TGTGCCAGCAGCCGTCAACTAGCGTCCAATGAGCAGTTCTTC
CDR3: CASSRQLASNEQFF

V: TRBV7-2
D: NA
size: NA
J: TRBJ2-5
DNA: TGTGCCAGCAGCTTAGGAAGCGGCCGCCAAGAGACCCAGTACTTC
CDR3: CASSLGSGRQETQYF

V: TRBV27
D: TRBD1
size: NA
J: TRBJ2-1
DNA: TGTGCCAGCAGCAAAAATACCGGGACAGGGACCAATGAGCAGTTCTTC
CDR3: CASSKNTGTGTNEQFF

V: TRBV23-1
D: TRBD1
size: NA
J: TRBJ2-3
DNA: TGCGCCAGCATCTCTGTGACAGGGTGCGATACGCAGTATTTT
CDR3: CASISVTGCDTQYF

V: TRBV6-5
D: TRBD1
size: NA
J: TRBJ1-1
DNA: TGTGCCAGCAGACGCCGGGACAGGGGCACTGAAGCTTTCTTT
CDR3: CASRRRDRGTEAFF

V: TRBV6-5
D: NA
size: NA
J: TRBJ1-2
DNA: TGTGCCAGCAGTACCACAGGGAGCAGTAACTATGGCTACACCTTC
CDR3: CASSTTGSSNYGYTF

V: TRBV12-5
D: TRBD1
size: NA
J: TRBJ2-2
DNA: TGTGCTAGTGGTTTGGTACAGCTGCCGGGGGGACAGGGGAATATCGCCGGGGAGCTGTTTTTT
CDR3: CASGLVQLPGGQGNIAGELFF

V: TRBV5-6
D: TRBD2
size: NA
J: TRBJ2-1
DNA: TGTGCCAGCAGCTTGGTTAGCGGGGGTGAGCAGTTCTTC
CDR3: CASSLVSGGEQFF

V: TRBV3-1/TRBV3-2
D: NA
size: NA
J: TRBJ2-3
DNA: TGTGCCAGCAGCCAAGAACTGTACACAGATACGCAGTATTTT
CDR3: CASSQELYTDTQYF

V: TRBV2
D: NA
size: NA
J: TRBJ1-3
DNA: TGTGCCAGCAGTGAGGGGGGACGGTACTCTGGAAACACCATATATTTT
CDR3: CASSEGGRYSGNTIYF

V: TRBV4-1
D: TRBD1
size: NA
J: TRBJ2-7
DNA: TGCGCCAGCAGCCAAGCGGCAGGGGGCAGGTACGAGCAGTACTTC
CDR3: CASSQAAGGRYEQYF

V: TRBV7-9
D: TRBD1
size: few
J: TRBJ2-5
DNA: TGTGCCAGCAGCGCAGGGACAGGGGGCCACGAGACCCAGTACTTC
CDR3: CASSAGTGGHETQYF

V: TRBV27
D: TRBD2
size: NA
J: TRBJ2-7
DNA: TGTGCCACCATGATAGCGGGGGGGTCCTACGAGCAGTACTTC
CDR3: CATMIAGGSYEQYF

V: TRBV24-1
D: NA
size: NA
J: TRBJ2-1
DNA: TGTGCCACCAGTGATTTCTCAGGGCTTGTTCATGAGCAGTTCTTC
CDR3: CATSDFSGLVHEQFF

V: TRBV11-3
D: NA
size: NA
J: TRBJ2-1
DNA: TGTGCCAGCAGCTTAGCCTATGGAGGGGGCCTACGCAATGAGCAGTTCTTC
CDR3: CASSLAYGGGLRNEQFF

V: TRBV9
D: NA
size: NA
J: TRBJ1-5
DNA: TGTGCCAGCAGCGTAGGAGGCTTCGGGCAGCCCCAGCATTTT
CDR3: CASSVGGFGQPQHF

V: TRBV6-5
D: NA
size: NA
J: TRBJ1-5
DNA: TGTGCCAGCAGTTCAGGGAGGATGAATCAGCCCCAGCATTTT
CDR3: CASSSGRMNQPQHF

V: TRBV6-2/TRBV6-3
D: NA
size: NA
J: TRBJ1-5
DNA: TGTGCCAGCAGTTACCTACTACAGGTAGGGCCGGATCAGCCCCAGCATTTT
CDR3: CASSYLLQVGPDQPQHF

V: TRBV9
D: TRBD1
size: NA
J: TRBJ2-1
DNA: TGTGCCAGCAGCCCTCGCCCCGGGACAGACAATGAGCAGTTCTTC
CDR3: CASSPRPGTDNEQFF

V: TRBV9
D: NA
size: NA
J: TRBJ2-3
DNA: TGTGCCAGCAGCTCACCGGGACACCTCTCCACAGATACGCAGTATTTT
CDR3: CASSSPGHLSTDTQYF

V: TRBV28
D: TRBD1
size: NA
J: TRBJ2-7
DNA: TGTGCCAGCAGTTCCATCCGCAGAAACAGGGGGCCTGACTACGAGCAGTACTTC
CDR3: CASSSIRRNRGPDYEQYF

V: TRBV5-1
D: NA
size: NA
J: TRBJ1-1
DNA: TGCGCCAGCAGACTATTCGGAGGGGTGGACACTGAAGCTTTCTTT
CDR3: CASRLFGGVDTEAFF

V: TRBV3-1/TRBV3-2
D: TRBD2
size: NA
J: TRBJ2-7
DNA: TGTGCCAGCAGCTTACTAGCGGGGGATTACGAGCAGTACTTC
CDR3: CASSLLAGDYEQYF